A selection of T cell receptor beta chains follows, all from one sample in a study of T cell responses to AZD1222 COVID-19 vaccine. Here immunoSEQ multiplex PCR was the method, and the copy in TCRdb shows in-frame clones only, minus some. The sample yields 180,000 or so clones, over 85% seen once. The sequencing here drew on peripheral blood, taken 28 days after the second AZD1222 dose. Receptors were obtained from an adult who received the AZD1222 COVID-19 vaccine. CDR3s include the opening cysteine and the closing phenylalanine or tryptophan. The D gene is left open where the match is weak. Some rows mark clone size as missing; the rest say once, few, many or name a class of expanded clone.

size: NA; D: TRBD1; J: TRBJ2-5; V: TRBV19; CDR3: CASNPTGHQETQYF; DNA: TGTGCCAGTAACCCGACAGGGCATCAAGAGACCCAGTACTTC
size: NA; D: NA; J: TRBJ2-7; V: TRBV19; CDR3: CASGQGGKYEQYF; DNA: TGTGCCAGTGGCCAGGGGGGTAAGTACGAGCAGTACTTC
size: NA; D: NA; J: TRBJ1-2; V: TRBV28; CDR3: CASSFSPYGYTF; DNA: TGTGCCAGCAGTTTCAGCCCGTATGGCTACACCTTC
size: NA; D: NA; J: TRBJ2-2; V: TRBV4-1; CDR3: CASSQDHLGTGELFF; DNA: TGCGCCAGCAGCCAAGATCATCTGGGCACCGGGGAGCTGTTTTTT
size: NA; D: TRBD1; J: TRBJ2-2; V: TRBV7-2; CDR3: CASSPGTGWTGELFF; DNA: TGTGCCAGCAGCCCTGGGACAGGGTGGACCGGGGAGCTGTTTTTT
size: NA; D: NA; J: TRBJ2-3; V: TRBV18; CDR3: CASSPSPGAGDTQYF; DNA: TGTGCCAGCTCACCCAGTCCGGGGGCGGGAGATACGCAGTATTTT
size: NA; D: NA; J: TRBJ2-7; V: TRBV30; CDR3: CAWSASREQYF; DNA: TGTGCCTGGAGTGCATCGAGGGAGCAGTACTTC
size: NA; D: NA; J: TRBJ2-3; V: TRBV4-2; CDR3: CASSQDVMGRRRIDTQYF; DNA: TGTGCCAGCAGCCAAGATGTTATGGGGAGGCGGAGGATAGATACGCAGTATTTT
size: NA; D: TRBD2; J: TRBJ2-1; V: TRBV6-2/TRBV6-3; CDR3: CASSPRGGEQFF; DNA: TGTGCCAGCAGTCCCCGGGGGGGTGAGCAGTTCTTC
size: NA; D: TRBD1; J: TRBJ1-2; V: TRBV27; CDR3: CASSLSGQGYGYTF; DNA: TGTGCCAGCAGTTTATCGGGACAGGGGTATGGCTACACCTTC
size: NA; D: TRBD1; J: TRBJ1-3; V: TRBV10-3; CDR3: CAISETQGGTIYF; DNA: TGTGCCATCAGTGAGACTCAGGGGGGCACCATATATTTT
size: NA; D: TRBD2; J: TRBJ2-3; V: TRBV5-1; CDR3: CASSFGTSGGTDTQYF; DNA: TGCGCCAGCAGCTTTGGGACTAGCGGGGGCACAGATACGCAGTATTTT
size: NA; D: TRBD2; J: TRBJ2-1; V: TRBV30; CDR3: CAWSTQRGGYNEQFF; DNA: TGTGCCTGGAGTACCCAGCGGGGGGGCTACAATGAGCAGTTCTTC
size: NA; D: NA; J: TRBJ1-2; V: TRBV19; CDR3: CASSDAGITYGYTF; DNA: TGTGCCAGTAGTGATGCCGGGATAACCTATGGCTACACCTTC
size: once; D: NA; J: TRBJ1-2; V: TRBV10-3; CDR3: CAIGHGGYTF; DNA: TGTGCCATCGGACATGGTGGCTACACCTTC
size: NA; D: NA; J: TRBJ2-5; V: TRBV5-4; CDR3: CASSLAGSGRGETQYF; DNA: TGTGCCAGCAGCTTGGCCGGGTCGGGGCGGGGAGAGACCCAGTACTTC
size: NA; D: TRBD1; J: TRBJ1-2; V: TRBV10-1; CDR3: CASSEAPGGSYTF; DNA: TGCGCCAGCAGTGAGGCTCCAGGGGGGTCCTACACCTTC
size: NA; D: TRBD1; J: TRBJ2-7; V: TRBV3-1/TRBV3-2; CDR3: CASSQVVETGVYF; DNA: TGTGCCAGCAGCCAAGTGGTGGAGACAGGGGTGTACTTC
size: NA; D: TRBD1; J: TRBJ1-5; V: TRBV2; CDR3: CASGAQGVRQPQHF; DNA: TGTGCCAGCGGGGCGCAGGGGGTACGGCAGCCCCAGCATTTT
size: NA; D: NA; J: TRBJ1-4; V: TRBV28; CDR3: CASSWGGSKGEKLFF; DNA: TGTGCCAGCAGTTGGGGGGGTTCGAAGGGTGAAAAACTGTTTTTT
size: NA; D: NA; J: TRBJ2-5; V: TRBV12-3/TRBV12-4; CDR3: CASSFSVQETQYF; DNA: TGTGCCAGCAGTTTTTCTGTCCAAGAGACCCAGTACTTC
size: NA; D: NA; J: TRBJ1-2; V: TRBV5-1; CDR3: CASSPLASPRNYGYTF; DNA: TGCGCCAGCAGCCCCCTGGCGTCGCCGAGAAACTATGGCTACACCTTC
size: NA; D: NA; J: TRBJ2-3; V: TRBV11-2; CDR3: CASSPLAGTDTQYF; DNA: TGTGCCAGCAGCCCTCTCGCGGGCACAGATACGCAGTATTTT
size: NA; D: NA; J: TRBJ2-6; V: TRBV10-2; CDR3: CASSESFLAGLGANVLTF; DNA: TGCGCCAGCAGTGAGTCCTTTTTGGCGGGGCTTGGGGCCAACGTCCTGACTTTC
size: NA; D: NA; J: TRBJ1-1; V: TRBV20-1; CDR3: CRGDKGTEAFF; DNA: TGCAGGGGGGACAAGGGCACTGAAGCTTTCTTT
size: NA; D: TRBD1; J: TRBJ1-2; V: TRBV9; CDR3: CASSVAAGQGSDGYTF; DNA: TGTGCCAGCAGCGTAGCGGCGGGACAGGGGTCCGATGGCTACACCTTC
size: NA; D: NA; J: TRBJ1-1; V: TRBV11-2; CDR3: CASSLDRAAIAFF; DNA: TGTGCCAGCAGCTTAGATCGGGCCGCTATAGCTTTCTTT
size: once; D: NA; J: TRBJ1-4; V: TRBV7-2; CDR3: CASSLVTGQLGKLFF; DNA: TGTGCCAGCAGCTTAGTGACGGGTCAGTTAGGAAAACTGTTTTTT
size: NA; D: NA; J: TRBJ2-7; V: TRBV5-1; CDR3: CASSLVPGQNYEQYF; DNA: TGCGCCAGCAGCTTGGTCCCGGGACAAAATTACGAGCAGTACTTC
size: NA; D: NA; J: TRBJ1-1; V: TRBV7-6; CDR3: CASSQQEAGGTEAFF; DNA: TGTGCCAGCAGCCAACAGGAGGCGGGGGGCACTGAAGCTTTCTTT
size: NA; D: NA; J: TRBJ1-5; V: TRBV27; CDR3: CASSWEGREPQHF; DNA: TGTGCCAGCAGTTGGGAGGGAAGGGAGCCCCAGCATTTT
size: NA; D: NA; J: TRBJ1-4; V: TRBV27; CDR3: CASGRVRGAYNEKLFF; DNA: TGTGCCAGCGGAAGGGTACGTGGAGCGTACAATGAAAAACTGTTTTTT